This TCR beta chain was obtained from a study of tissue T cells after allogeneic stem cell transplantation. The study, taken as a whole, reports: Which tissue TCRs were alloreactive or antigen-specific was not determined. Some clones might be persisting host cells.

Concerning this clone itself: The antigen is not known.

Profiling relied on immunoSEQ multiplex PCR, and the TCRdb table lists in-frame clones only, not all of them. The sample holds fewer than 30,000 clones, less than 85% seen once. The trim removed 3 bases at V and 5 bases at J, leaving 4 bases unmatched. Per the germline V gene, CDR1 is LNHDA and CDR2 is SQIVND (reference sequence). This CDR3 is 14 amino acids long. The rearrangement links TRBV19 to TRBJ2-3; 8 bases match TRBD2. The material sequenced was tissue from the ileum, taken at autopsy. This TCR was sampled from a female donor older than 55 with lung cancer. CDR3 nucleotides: TGTGCCAGTAGTATTAGGAGCGGGAGAGATACGCAGTATTTT. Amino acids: CASSIRSGRDTQYF.